In its sample, the clone carrying this TCR beta chain was seen a few times. Its specificity is unknown. J was trimmed by 2 bases and V by 4 bases; bases with no gene match: 10. From germline, CDR1 is SQVTM and CDR2 ANQGSEA. This CDR3 comprises 16 residues. The data originate from a study of beta chain features in type 1 diabetes. Study-level points and caveats: Insertions at VDJ junctions were less frequent in type 1 diabetes patients. These patients also deleted more nucleotides at the same junctions.

Sorting based on CD45RO/CCR7/CD25/CD127/CD95/CD27 separated CD4+ naive, central memory, regulatory and stem cell-like memory cells. Expressed TCRB transcripts were sequenced because the isolated RNA had all been reverse transcribed beforehand. Assay used: immunoSEQ multiplex PCR; TCRdb lists only in-frame clones, some missing. The data hold about 360,000 clones, with roughly an eighth observed a single time. The sample taken for sequencing was naive CD4+ T cells from blood. This receptor was obtained from a man between 18 and 29 years old in good health. This rearrangement joins TRBV29-1 to TRBJ2-1; TRBD2 aligns across 8 bases. The CDR3 here is CSVASGAGGTYNEQFF. For the CDR3, the DNA is TGCAGCGTTGCTTCTGGGGCGGGAGGAACCTACAATGAGCAGTTCTTC.